Below, 16 T cell receptor beta chains from the same sample are listed, as sequenced in a study of a mutant IDH1 vaccine in newly diagnosed glioma. Time point noted: week 47, end of study. The content of each vaccine dose was 300 ug of mutant IDH1 20-mer peptide, and topical imiquimod accompanied it. Antigens of these TCRs are unknown. The repertoire was sequenced with immunoSEQ multiplex PCR; TCRdb's copy has only in-frame clones and lacks some. The table has tens of thousands of clones, roughly 61% seen once; the top ten hold around 4.8%. The sample here was peripheral blood mononuclear cells (PBMCs), taken from a glioma patient whose treatment included an IDH1 peptide vaccine. These receptors originate from a man aged 35-49 years with glioma. Some clones in this sample may be carry-over from other donors' samples.

This chain uses TRBV2 with TRBJ2-5, with TRBD2 as a possible D gene (7 bases). The V gene's germline CDR1 is SNHLY and CDR2 FYNNEI. The CDR3 runs 13 residues. Trimming stripped 6 bases from V and 4 bases from J, with 12 bases between. CDR3 residues: CASSGGLGETQYF. The DNA of the CDR3 is TGTGCCAGCAGCGGGGGGCTGGGAGAGACCCAGTACTTC.

The chain recombines TRBV14 with TRBJ2-7, with a possible D match to TRBD1 (5 bases). Trimming stripped 0 bases from V and 7 bases from J, with 13 bases between. This CDR3 contains 14 residues. Germline V gives CDR1 SGHDN, CDR2 FVKESK. CDR3 nucleotides: TGTGCCAGCAGCCAAGAAATGGCAGGGATAGAGCAGTACTTC. Encoded protein: CASSQEMAGIEQYF.

Within the sample, this clone is medium-sized. The genes are TRBV30 and TRBJ1-1; D is unresolved. Germline CDR1 is GTSNPN and CDR2 is SVGIG (reference sequence). This CDR3 is 13 amino acids long. The V gene lost 2 bases and the J gene lost 0 bases, with 7 bases spanning the gap. CDR3 sequence (DNA): TGTGCCTGGAGTATGACGGTGAACACTGAAGCTTTCTTT. Amino acids: CAWSMTVNTEAFF.

This clone was counted a few times. The V call is TRBV4-2, the J call TRBJ1-5, with TRBD1 identical over 7 bases. J gave up 7 bases and V 0 bases, and 6 bases lay outside the gene matches. The CDR3 is 15 residues long. Looked up from germline, CDR1 is LGHNA and CDR2 is YNFKEQ. As DNA, the CDR3 is TGTGCCAGCAGCCAAGATGGGGACAGTGGGCAGCCCCAGCATTTT. Encoded protein: CASSQDGDSGQPQHF.

The chain couples TRBV29-1 to TRBJ2-4; 12 nucleotides match TRBD2. The V gene end was trimmed by 4 bases and the J gene end by 7 bases; junction bases not matched to a gene: 5. CDR1 and CDR2 (germline): SQVTM, ANQGSEA. There are 14 residues in the CDR3. In DNA form, the CDR3 reads TGCAGCGTTGTTCGGCTAGCGGGGGGGAACATTCAGTACTTC. It translates to CSVVRLAGGNIQYF.

This clone has a handful of counts. The CDR3 DNA follows: TGTGCCTGGAGTGTCTCCGGGACAGTGCCCCACTACGAGCAGTACTTC. Amino acid sequence: CAWSVSGTVPHYEQYF. The chain combines TRBV30 with TRBJ2-7, with 7 bases identical to TRBD1. This CDR3 is built from 16 residues. Germline V gene lookup returns CDR1 GTSNPN and CDR2 SVGIG (reference sequence). The junction had 11 bases not matched to a gene; V was cut back by 0 bases and J by 3 bases.

The chain recombines TRBV6-6 with TRBJ1-1; the D gene is possibly TRBD1 (5 bases). V lost 7 bases and J lost 5, with 14 bases in between. This CDR3 has 13 amino acids. The germline gives CDR1 MNHNY, CDR2 SVGAGI (reference sequence). The CDR3 here is CASTTAMETEAFF. The CDR3 nucleotides are TGTGCCAGCACGACAGCCATGGAGACTGAAGCTTTCTTT.

In this sample, this clone turned up a few times. This chain joins TRBV9 and TRBJ1-1, with a tentative D call TRBD1 (5 bases). The CDR3 runs to 16 residues. Trimming removed 3 bases from V and 8 bases from J, with 23 bases in between. The germline CDR1 and CDR2 sequences are SGDLS and YYNGEE. The CDR3 coding sequence is TGTGCCAGCAGCGGAGGACGCACAGTGGGGACGGCGGAAGCTTTCTTT. Protein: CASSGGRTVGTAEAFF. Combining the CDR3 with reference TRBV9 and TRBJ1-1 gives the whole variable domain DSGVTQTPKHLITATGQRVTLRCSPRSGDLSVYWYQQSLDQGLQFLIQYYNGEERAKGNILERFSAQQFPDLHSELNLSSLELGDSALYFCASSGGRTVGTAEAFFGQGTRLTVV.

This clone was observed a handful of times. The genes are TRBV14 and TRBJ2-5; possibly TRBD1 for D (6 bases). The germline CDR1 and CDR2 sequences are SGHDN and FVKESK. This CDR3 spans 15 amino acids. Trimming cost V 1 base and J 1 base, with 10 bases left between them. The chain's CDR3 is CASSQAQGFQETQYF. The CDR3 DNA is TGTGCCAGCAGCCAAGCACAGGGCTTCCAAGAGACCCAGTACTTC.

This chain connects TRBV5-4 to TRBJ2-1, with D possibly being TRBD1 or TRBD2 (5 bases each). Deletions cut 4 bases from V and 8 bases from J, with 16 bases between. The CDR3 runs 14 residues. Germline V gene sequence: CDR1 SGHNT, CDR2 YYREEE (reference sequence). The CDR3 coding sequence is TGTGCCAGCAGCCTCTGGGACCTCGGCGATGAGCAGTTCTTC. It encodes CASSLWDLGDEQFF.

There are a few counts of this clone. V usage is TRBV7-9 and J usage is TRBJ2-1; the D gene is possibly TRBD2 (6 bases). V dropped 4 bases and J dropped 15 bases, with 25 bases sitting between them. This CDR3 has 15 residues. Germline V CDR1 and CDR2: SEHNR, FQNEAQ (reference sequence). The CDR3 DNA is TGTGCCAGCAGCTCCCGGACGGATCCGGGCGGGGCGCCGTTCTTC. It specifies CASSSRTDPGGAPFF.

V and J are TRBV5-1 and TRBJ2-5; TRBD2 might be the D (5 bases). The length of the CDR3 is 13 residues. The ends were cut back, 0 bases at V and 13 bases at J, with 16 bases in the middle. Germline V gene data show CDR1 as SGHRS and CDR2 as YFSETQ. Here the CDR3 DNA reads TGCGCCAGCAGCTTGGGATCCCTCGGGGAAATGTACTTC. This translates into CASSLGSLGEMYF. Supplemented by reference TRBV5-1 and TRBJ2-5, the full variable domain reads KAGVTQTPRYLIKTRGQQVTLSCSPISGHRSVSWYQQTPGQGLQFLFEYFSETQRNKGNFPGRFSGRQFSNSRSEMNVSTLELGDSALYLCASSLGSLGEMYFGPGTRLLVL.

This clone was recorded once. The V and J genes are TRBV18 and TRBJ1-4; TRBD1 matches at 10 bases. Germline V CDR1 and CDR2: KGHSH, LQKENI. The CDR3 length is 16 residues. Unmatched junction bases numbered 6, after V lost 4 bases and J lost 4 bases. This chain's CDR3 is CASSRTTGGYNEKLFF. The CDR3 coding sequence is TGTGCCAGCTCACGGACGACAGGGGGCTATAATGAAAAACTGTTTTTT.

The J gene is TRBJ2-3, the V gene TRBV9; TRBD2 aligns across 8 bases. This CDR3 is 14 amino acids long. V shed 0 bases and J 5 bases; nucleotides not matched to a gene: 2. Germline V gene data show CDR1 as SGDLS and CDR2 as YYNGEE. This CDR3 is CASSVGGTRDTQYF. Here the CDR3 DNA reads TGTGCCAGCAGCGTAGGGGGGACTAGAGATACGCAGTATTTT.

The chain joins TRBV2 to TRBJ2-7, with 7 nucleotides matching TRBD1. The CDR3 loop spans 15 amino acids. The V gene's germline CDR1 is SNHLY and CDR2 FYNNEI. V was pared by 4 bases and J by 3 bases, with 9 bases of the junction left unmatched. This CDR3 reads CASSARQGAGYEQYF. CDR3 coding DNA: TGTGCCAGCAGTGCTAGACAGGGTGCTGGCTACGAGCAGTACTTC. Full variable domain (remainder filled in from reference TRBV2 and TRBJ2-7): EPEVTQTPSHQVTQMGQEVILRCVPISNHLYFYWYRQILGQKVEFLVSFYNNEISEKSEIFDDQFSVERPDGSNFTLKIRSTKLEDSAMYFCASSARQGAGYEQYFGPGTRLTVT.

This clone was observed a handful of times. The chain couples TRBV5-6 to TRBJ2-7; D is undetermined. Trimming left V 4 bases short and J 6 bases short, with 11 bases between. The CDR3 extends over 12 amino acids. CDR1 is SGHDT and CDR2 is YYEEEE in the germline V gene. CDR3 DNA sequence: TGTGCCAGCAGCCAAATGTCGGGCGAGCAGTACTTC. It yields the protein CASSQMSGEQYF.